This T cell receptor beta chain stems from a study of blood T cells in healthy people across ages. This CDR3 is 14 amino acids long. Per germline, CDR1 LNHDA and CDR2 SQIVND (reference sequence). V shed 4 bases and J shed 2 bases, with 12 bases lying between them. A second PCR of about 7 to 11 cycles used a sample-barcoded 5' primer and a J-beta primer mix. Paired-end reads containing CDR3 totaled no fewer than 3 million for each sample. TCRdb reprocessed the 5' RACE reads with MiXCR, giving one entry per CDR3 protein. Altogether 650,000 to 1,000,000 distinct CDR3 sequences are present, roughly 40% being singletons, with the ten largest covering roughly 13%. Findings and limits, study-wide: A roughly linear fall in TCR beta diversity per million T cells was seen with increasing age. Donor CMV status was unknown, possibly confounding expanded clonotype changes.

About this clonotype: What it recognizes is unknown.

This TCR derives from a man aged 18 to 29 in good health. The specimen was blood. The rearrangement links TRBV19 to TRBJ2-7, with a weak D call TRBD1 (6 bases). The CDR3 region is CASSRTAGAYEQYF. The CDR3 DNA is TGTGCCAGTAGTAGGACAGCTGGGGCCTACGAGCAGTACTTC.